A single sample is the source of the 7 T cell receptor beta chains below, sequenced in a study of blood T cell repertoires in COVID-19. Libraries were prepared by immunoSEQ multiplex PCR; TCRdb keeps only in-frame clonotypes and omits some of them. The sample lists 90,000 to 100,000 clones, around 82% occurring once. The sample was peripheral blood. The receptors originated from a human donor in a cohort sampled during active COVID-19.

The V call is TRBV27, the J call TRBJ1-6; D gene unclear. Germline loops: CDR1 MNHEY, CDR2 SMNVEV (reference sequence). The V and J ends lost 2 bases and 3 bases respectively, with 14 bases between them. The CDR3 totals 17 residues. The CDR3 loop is CASSLVGGEVYNSPLHF. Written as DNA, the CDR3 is TGTGCCAGCAGTTTAGTTGGCGGGGAGGTCTATAATTCACCCCTCCACTTT.

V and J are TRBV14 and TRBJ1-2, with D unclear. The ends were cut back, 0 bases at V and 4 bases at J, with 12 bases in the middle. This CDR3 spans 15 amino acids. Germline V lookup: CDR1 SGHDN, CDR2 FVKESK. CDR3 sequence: CASSQEWRIPYGYTF. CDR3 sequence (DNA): TGTGCCAGCAGCCAAGAATGGCGGATCCCCTATGGCTACACCTTC.

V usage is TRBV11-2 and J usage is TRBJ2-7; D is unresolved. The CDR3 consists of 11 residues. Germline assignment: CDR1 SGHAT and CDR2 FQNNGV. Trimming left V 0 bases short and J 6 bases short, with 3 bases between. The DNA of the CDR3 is TGTGCCAGCAGCTTAGAGAGCGAGCAGTACTTC. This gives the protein CASSLESEQYF.

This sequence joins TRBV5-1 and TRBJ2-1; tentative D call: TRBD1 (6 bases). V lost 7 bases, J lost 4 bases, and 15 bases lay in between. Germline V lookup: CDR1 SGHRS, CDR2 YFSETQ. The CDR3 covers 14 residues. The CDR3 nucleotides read TGCGCCAGCGCAGGGTCAGGGGCATACAATGAGCAGTTCTTC. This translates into CASAGSGAYNEQFF.

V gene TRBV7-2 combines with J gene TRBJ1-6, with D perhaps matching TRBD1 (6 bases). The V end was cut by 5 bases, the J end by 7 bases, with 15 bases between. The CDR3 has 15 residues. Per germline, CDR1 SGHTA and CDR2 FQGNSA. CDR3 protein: CASSPQGRGNSPLHF. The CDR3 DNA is TGTGCCAGCAGCCCGCAGGGAAGGGGGAATTCACCCCTCCACTTT.

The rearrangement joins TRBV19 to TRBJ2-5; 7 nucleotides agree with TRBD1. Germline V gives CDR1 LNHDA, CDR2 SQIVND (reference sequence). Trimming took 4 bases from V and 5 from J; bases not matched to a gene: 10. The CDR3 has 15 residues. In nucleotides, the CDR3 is TGTGCCAGTAGTAAAACCCAGACAGGGTCGGAGACCCAGTACTTC. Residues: CASSKTQTGSETQYF.

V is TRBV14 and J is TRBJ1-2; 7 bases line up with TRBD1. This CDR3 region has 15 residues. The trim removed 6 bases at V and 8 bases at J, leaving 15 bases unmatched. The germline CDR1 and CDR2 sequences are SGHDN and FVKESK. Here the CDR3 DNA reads TGTGCCAGCAGTCCAAGTCCGGGACAGCTATGGGGCTACACCTTC. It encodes CASSPSPGQLWGYTF.